This entry lists 7 T cell receptor beta chains sequenced from one sample in a study of T cell responses to AZD1222 COVID-19 vaccine. Measured with immunoSEQ multiplex PCR; TCRdb has only the in-frame clones, and not every one. The table lists about 170,000 clones, around 90% of them singletons, with about 2.8% in the top ten. Sequenced material: peripheral blood, taken on day 0 of AZD1222 vaccination. The receptor source for this set is an adult in good health.

This chain uses TRBV19 with TRBJ1-1; TRBD1 is a possible D gene (6 bases). V lost 6 bases and J lost 11, with 19 bases in between. Germline V gives CDR1 LNHDA, CDR2 SQIVND (reference sequence). This CDR3 region has 13 residues. CDR3 DNA: TGTGCCAGTAGGGGCAGGGGATCTCTGTATGCTTTCTTT. Translated: CASRGRGSLYAFF.

The CDR3 DNA sequence: TGTGCCATCAGTGAGTCCGACAGCTTAAATTACTACGAGCAGTACTTC. Its translation is CAISESDSLNYYEQYF. The chain employs TRBV10-3 and TRBJ2-7, with a possible D match to TRBD1 (5 bases). With 0 bases removed from V and 3 bases from J, the gap between germline ends came to 15 bases. Germline V gives CDR1 ENHRY, CDR2 SYGVKD. The CDR3 has 16 residues.

J is TRBJ1-4 and V is TRBV6-5; 7 positions match TRBD1. CDR1 MNHEY and CDR2 SVGAGI come from the germline V gene. CDR3 length: 15 residues. J lost 5 bases, V lost 0 bases, and 3 bases had no gene match. The CDR3 sequence: CASSYSGQENEKLFF. The CDR3 DNA sequence: TGTGCCAGCAGTTACTCTGGACAGGAAAATGAAAAACTGTTTTTT.

This chain joins TRBV19 and TRBJ1-1, with D maybe TRBD1 (5 bases). V gave up 4 bases and J gave up 4 bases, with 13 bases separating them. The CDR3 totals 14 residues. Germline values: CDR1 LNHDA, CDR2 SQIVND (reference sequence). CDR3 amino acids: CASSNQGMGTEAFF. CDR3 sequence (DNA): TGTGCCAGTAGTAATCAGGGTATGGGCACTGAAGCTTTCTTT.

The chain combines TRBV9 with TRBJ2-7, with 8 positions matching TRBD1. Losses at the gene ends were 3 bases for V and 4 bases for J; bases not matched to a gene: 9. Germline V lookup: CDR1 SGDLS, CDR2 YYNGEE. The CDR3 runs 15 residues. CDR3 amino acids: CASSEFDRGAYEQYF. The CDR3 bases are TGTGCCAGCAGCGAGTTTGACAGGGGCGCGTACGAGCAGTACTTC.

The rearrangement links TRBV7-6 to TRBJ1-1, with D tentatively TRBD1 (5 bases). The CDR3 is made up of 13 amino acids. Trimming stripped 5 bases from V and 0 bases from J, with 7 bases between. Germline V lookup: CDR1 SGHVS, CDR2 FNYEAQ. For the CDR3, the DNA is TGTGCCAGCAGCCGGACAATGAACACTGAAGCTTTCTTT. Translated: CASSRTMNTEAFF. The variable domain in full, completed from reference TRBV7-6 and TRBJ1-1, reads GAGVSQSPRYKVTKRGQDVALRCDPISGHVSLYWYRQALGQGPEFLTYFNYEAQQDKSGLPNDRFSAERPEGSISTLTIQRTEQRDSAMYRCASSRTMNTEAFFGQGTRLTVV.

The chain recombines TRBV11-3 with TRBJ2-3, with 12 bases that match TRBD2. CDR3 size: 14 residues. Germline assignment: CDR1 SGHNT and CDR2 YENEEA. The trim removed 11 bases at V and 3 bases at J, leaving 6 bases unmatched. The CDR3 reads CAVGTSGLTDTQYF. CDR3 coding DNA: TGTGCCGTCGGGACTAGCGGGTTGACAGATACGCAGTATTTT.